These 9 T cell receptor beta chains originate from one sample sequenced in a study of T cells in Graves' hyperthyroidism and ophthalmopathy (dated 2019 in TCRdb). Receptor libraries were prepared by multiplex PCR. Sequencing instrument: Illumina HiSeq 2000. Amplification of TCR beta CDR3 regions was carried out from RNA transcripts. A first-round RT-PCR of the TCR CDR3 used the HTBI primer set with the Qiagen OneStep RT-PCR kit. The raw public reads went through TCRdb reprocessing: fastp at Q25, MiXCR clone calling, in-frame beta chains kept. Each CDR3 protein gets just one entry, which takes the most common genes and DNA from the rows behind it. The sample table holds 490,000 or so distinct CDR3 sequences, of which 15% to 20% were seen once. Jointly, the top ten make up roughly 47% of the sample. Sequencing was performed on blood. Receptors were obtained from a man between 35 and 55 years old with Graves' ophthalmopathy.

The CDR3 region is CASSLDRDREQYF. For the CDR3, the DNA is TGTGCCAGCAGCTTGGATAGGGATCGCGAGCAGTACTTC. The chain is built from TRBV5-8 and TRBJ2-7; D remains unclear. Germline V gene data show CDR1 as SGHTS and CDR2 as YDEGEE. Trimming pared 0 bases from V and 6 bases from J, leaving 10 bases between. CDR3 length: 13 amino acids.

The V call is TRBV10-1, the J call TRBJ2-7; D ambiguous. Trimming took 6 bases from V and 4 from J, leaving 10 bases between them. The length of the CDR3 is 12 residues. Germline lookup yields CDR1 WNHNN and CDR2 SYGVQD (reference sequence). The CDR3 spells CASSENAYEQYF. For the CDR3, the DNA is TGCGCCAGCAGCGAAAACGCATACGAGCAGTACTTC.

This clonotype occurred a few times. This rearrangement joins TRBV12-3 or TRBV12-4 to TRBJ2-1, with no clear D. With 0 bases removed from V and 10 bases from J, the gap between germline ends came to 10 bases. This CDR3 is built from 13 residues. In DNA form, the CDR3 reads TGTGCCAGCAGTTTAGCGCTGGCTCTAGAGCAGTTCTTC. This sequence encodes CASSLALALEQFF.

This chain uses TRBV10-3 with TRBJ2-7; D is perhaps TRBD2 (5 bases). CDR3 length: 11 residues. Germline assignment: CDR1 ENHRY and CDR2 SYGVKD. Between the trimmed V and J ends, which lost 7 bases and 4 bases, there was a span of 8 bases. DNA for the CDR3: TGTGCCATCACTAGCCAGTACGAGCAGTACTTC. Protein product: CAITSQYEQYF.

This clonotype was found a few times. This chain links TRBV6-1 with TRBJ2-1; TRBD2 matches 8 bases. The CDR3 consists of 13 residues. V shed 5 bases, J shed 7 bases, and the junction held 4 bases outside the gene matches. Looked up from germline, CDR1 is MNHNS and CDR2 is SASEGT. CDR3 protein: CASSRGLVNEQFF. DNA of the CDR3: TGTGCCAGCAGTAGGGGACTAGTGAATGAGCAGTTCTTC.

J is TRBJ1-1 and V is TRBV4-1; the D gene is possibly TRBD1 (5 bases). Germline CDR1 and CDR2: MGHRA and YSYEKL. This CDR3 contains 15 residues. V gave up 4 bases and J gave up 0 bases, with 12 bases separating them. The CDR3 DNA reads TGCGCCAGCAGCCTGGGCGGCAGGGTGAACACTGAAGCTTTCTTT. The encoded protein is CASSLGGRVNTEAFF.

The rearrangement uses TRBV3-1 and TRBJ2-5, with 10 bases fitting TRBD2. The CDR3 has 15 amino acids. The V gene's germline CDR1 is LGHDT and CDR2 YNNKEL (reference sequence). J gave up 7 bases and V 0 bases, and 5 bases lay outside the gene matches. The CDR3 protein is CASSQDMLAGATQYF. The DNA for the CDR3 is TGTGCCAGCAGCCAAGATATGCTAGCGGGAGCGACCCAGTACTTC.

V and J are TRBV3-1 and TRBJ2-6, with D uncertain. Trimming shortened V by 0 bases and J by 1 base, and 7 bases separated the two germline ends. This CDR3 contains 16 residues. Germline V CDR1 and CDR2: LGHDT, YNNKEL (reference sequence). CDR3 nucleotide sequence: TGTGCCAGCAGCCAAGAAGTAAGGTCTGGGGCCAACGTCCTGACTTTC. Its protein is CASSQEVRSGANVLTF.

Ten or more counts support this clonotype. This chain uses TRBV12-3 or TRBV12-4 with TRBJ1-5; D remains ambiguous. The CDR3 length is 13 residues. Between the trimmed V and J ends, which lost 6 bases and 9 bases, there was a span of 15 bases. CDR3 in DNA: TGTGCCAGCAGCCTAACTTTTGGGCGGCCCCAGCATTTT. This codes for CASSLTFGRPQHF.